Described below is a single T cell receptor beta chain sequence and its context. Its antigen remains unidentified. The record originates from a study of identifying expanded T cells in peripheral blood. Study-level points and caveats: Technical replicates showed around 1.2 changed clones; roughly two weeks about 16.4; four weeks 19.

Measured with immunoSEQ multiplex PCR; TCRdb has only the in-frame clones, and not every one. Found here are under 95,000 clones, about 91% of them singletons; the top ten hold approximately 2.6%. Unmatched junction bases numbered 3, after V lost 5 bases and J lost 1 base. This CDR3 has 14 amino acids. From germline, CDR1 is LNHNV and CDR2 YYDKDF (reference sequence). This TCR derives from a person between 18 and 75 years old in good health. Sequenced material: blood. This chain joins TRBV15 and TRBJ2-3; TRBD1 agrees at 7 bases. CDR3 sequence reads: CATSLTGGTDTQYF. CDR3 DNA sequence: TGTGCCACCAGCCTTACAGGGGGCACAGATACGCAGTATTTT.